These T cell receptor beta chains were read from a single sample in a study of cytotoxic CD8 clonotypes in ibrutinib-treated CLL. Libraries were prepared by immunoSEQ multiplex PCR; TCRdb keeps only in-frame clonotypes and omits some of them. The sample includes some 140,000 clones, 80% to 95% of them seen just once. The sample consisted of PBMCs, taken after 12 months of ibrutinib treatment. These receptors all come from a human donor with chronic lymphocytic leukemia. Each CDR3 is given with its conserved first and last residue. Each record gives: clone size, J gene, V gene, D gene, CDR3 DNA, CDR3 protein. A D gene is named only where the DNA matches it firmly. Part of the rows lack a size; the others show once, few, many or a class for expanded clones.

clone size: .; J gene: TRBJ1-5; V gene: TRBV15; D gene: .; CDR3 DNA: TGTGCCACCAGCAGAGATCCGGGGCCTGACAATCAGCCCCAGCATTTT; CDR3 protein: CATSRDPGPDNQPQHF
clone size: .; J gene: TRBJ1-4; V gene: TRBV19; D gene: TRBD1; CDR3 DNA: TGTGCCAGTAGTTCTCGGGACAGCCTCAATGAAAAACTGTTTTTT; CDR3 protein: CASSSRDSLNEKLFF
clone size: once; J gene: TRBJ2-2; V gene: TRBV13; D gene: TRBD2; CDR3 DNA: TGTGCCAGCAAGCGGGAGGGCCCCGGGGAGCTGTTTTTT; CDR3 protein: CASKREGPGELFF
clone size: .; J gene: TRBJ2-3; V gene: TRBV7-2; D gene: TRBD2; CDR3 DNA: TGTGCCAGCAGCCCGGGACTAAACACAGATACGCAGTATTTT; CDR3 protein: CASSPGLNTDTQYF
clone size: once; J gene: TRBJ2-5; V gene: TRBV10-3; D gene: .; CDR3 DNA: TGTGCCATCAGTGACAAGGAGGAGACCCAGTACTTC; CDR3 protein: CAISDKEETQYF
clone size: .; J gene: TRBJ1-1; V gene: TRBV28; D gene: .; CDR3 DNA: TGTGCCAGCAGTTTACCCAGGGTGGGAGGCACTGAAGCTTTCTTT; CDR3 protein: CASSLPRVGGTEAFF
clone size: .; J gene: TRBJ2-3; V gene: TRBV28; D gene: TRBD1; CDR3 DNA: TGTGCCAGCAGTCCGACGACAGGGCGCACAGATACGCAGTATTTT; CDR3 protein: CASSPTTGRTDTQYF
clone size: .; J gene: TRBJ2-5; V gene: TRBV7-2; D gene: TRBD2; CDR3 DNA: TGTGCCAGCAGCGGAAGCGGGAGGTCGGGGGAGACCCAGTACTTC; CDR3 protein: CASSGSGRSGETQYF
clone size: .; J gene: TRBJ1-5; V gene: TRBV19; D gene: .; CDR3 DNA: TGTGCCAGCGGGAGGGAAAATCAGCCCCAGCATTTT; CDR3 protein: CASGRENQPQHF
clone size: .; J gene: TRBJ2-7; V gene: TRBV19; D gene: .; CDR3 DNA: TGTGCCAGTAGTGAACAAACGGGGAACTCCTACGAGCAGTACTTC; CDR3 protein: CASSEQTGNSYEQYF
clone size: .; J gene: TRBJ1-4; V gene: TRBV9; D gene: .; CDR3 DNA: TGTGCCAGCAGCGTAGAAGCAGGGGATAATGAAAAACTGTTTTTT; CDR3 protein: CASSVEAGDNEKLFF
clone size: .; J gene: TRBJ2-1; V gene: TRBV30; D gene: .; CDR3 DNA: TGTGCCTGGAGTGAGGGGAATGAGCAGTTCTTC; CDR3 protein: CAWSEGNEQFF
clone size: once; J gene: TRBJ1-5; V gene: TRBV4-3; D gene: TRBD1; CDR3 DNA: TGCGCCAGCAGCCAAGAGCCAGGGACAGGGCAGCCCCAGCATTTT; CDR3 protein: CASSQEPGTGQPQHF
clone size: .; J gene: TRBJ2-7; V gene: TRBV6-5; D gene: .; CDR3 DNA: TGTGCCAGCAGTTACGGGGAGATCTCCTACGAGCAGTACTTC; CDR3 protein: CASSYGEISYEQYF
clone size: .; J gene: TRBJ2-1; V gene: TRBV28; D gene: .; CDR3 DNA: TGTGCCAGCAGAGATTCCGGGACTGAAGACCCGTTCTTC; CDR3 protein: CASRDSGTEDPFF
clone size: .; J gene: TRBJ1-5; V gene: TRBV7-3; D gene: .; CDR3 DNA: TGTGCCAGCAGCTTGAGTGCAGGGGAAAATCAGCCCCAGCATTTT; CDR3 protein: CASSLSAGENQPQHF
clone size: .; J gene: TRBJ2-7; V gene: TRBV6-6; D gene: .; CDR3 DNA: TGTGCCAGCAGCCTGAGCTCCTACGAGCAGTACTTC; CDR3 protein: CASSLSSYEQYF
clone size: .; J gene: TRBJ1-4; V gene: TRBV15; D gene: .; CDR3 DNA: TGTGCCACCAGCAGAGAAGGGGAAAAACTGTTTTTT; CDR3 protein: CATSREGEKLFF
clone size: few; J gene: TRBJ1-2; V gene: TRBV16; D gene: .; CDR3 DNA: TGTGCCAGCAGCCAACCGGGACTGATCTATGGCTACACCTTC; CDR3 protein: CASSQPGLIYGYTF
clone size: .; J gene: TRBJ2-7; V gene: TRBV2; D gene: .; CDR3 DNA: TGTGCCAGCAGGGTTTCCTACGAGCAGTACTTC; CDR3 protein: CASRVSYEQYF
clone size: .; J gene: TRBJ1-1; V gene: TRBV7-9; D gene: TRBD1; CDR3 DNA: TGTGCCAGCAGCCCCGGACAGGGGGCGAGCACTGAAGCTTTCTTT; CDR3 protein: CASSPGQGASTEAFF
clone size: .; J gene: TRBJ1-5; V gene: TRBV9; D gene: .; CDR3 DNA: TGTGCCAGCAGCGAACAGGGTGATGATCAGCCCCAGCATTTT; CDR3 protein: CASSEQGDDQPQHF
clone size: .; J gene: TRBJ2-7; V gene: TRBV5-4; D gene: TRBD1; CDR3 DNA: TGTGCCAGCAGCCCAACCCAGACAGGGTACGAGCAGTACTTC; CDR3 protein: CASSPTQTGYEQYF
clone size: .; J gene: TRBJ2-1; V gene: TRBV9; D gene: .; CDR3 DNA: TGTGCCAGCAGCGTATACGAGCAACCGGGGGGCCGATACTCCTACAATGAGCAGTTCTTC; CDR3 protein: CASSVYEQPGGRYSYNEQFF
clone size: .; J gene: TRBJ2-7; V gene: TRBV28; D gene: .; CDR3 DNA: TGTGCCAGCAGCAAAAAACGGCTCCACGAGCAGTACTTC; CDR3 protein: CASSKKRLHEQYF
clone size: .; J gene: TRBJ2-2; V gene: TRBV7-8; D gene: TRBD1; CDR3 DNA: TGTGCCAGCAGCTCCGGACAGGCGGACACCGGGGAGCTGTTTTTT; CDR3 protein: CASSSGQADTGELFF
clone size: .; J gene: TRBJ1-1; V gene: TRBV4-3; D gene: .; CDR3 DNA: TGCGCCAGCAGCCAAGGGCGATGGAACACTGAAGCTTTCTTT; CDR3 protein: CASSQGRWNTEAFF
clone size: .; J gene: TRBJ1-2; V gene: TRBV28; D gene: TRBD1; CDR3 DNA: TGTGCCAGCAGTAAGGGACAGGGGGCGGTCTATGGCTACACCTTC; CDR3 protein: CASSKGQGAVYGYTF
clone size: .; J gene: TRBJ2-7; V gene: TRBV28; D gene: TRBD1; CDR3 DNA: TGTGCCAGCAGTCCCGGGACAGGGGTTCATTACGAGCAGTACTTC; CDR3 protein: CASSPGTGVHYEQYF
clone size: .; J gene: TRBJ1-1; V gene: TRBV5-4; D gene: TRBD1; CDR3 DNA: TGTGCCAGCAGCCAGGACAGGGGGAACACTGAAGCTTTCTTT; CDR3 protein: CASSQDRGNTEAFF
clone size: .; J gene: TRBJ2-5; V gene: TRBV7-3; D gene: .; CDR3 DNA: TGTGCCAGCAGCTTAAGTGGAGAGACCCAGTACTTC; CDR3 protein: CASSLSGETQYF
clone size: .; J gene: TRBJ2-7; V gene: TRBV9; D gene: .; CDR3 DNA: TGTGCCAGCAGCGTAGATCGGGATGTGTATGAGCAGTACTTC; CDR3 protein: CASSVDRDVYEQYF
clone size: .; J gene: TRBJ2-6; V gene: TRBV14; D gene: .; CDR3 DNA: TGTGCCAGCAGCCAGGGGTTGGCTGGGGCCAACGTCCTGACTTTC; CDR3 protein: CASSQGLAGANVLTF
clone size: .; J gene: TRBJ2-3; V gene: TRBV6-6; D gene: TRBD2; CDR3 DNA: TGTGCCACCCGTAGCGGGAGCTCAGATACGCAGTATTTT; CDR3 protein: CATRSGSSDTQYF
clone size: .; J gene: TRBJ1-3; V gene: TRBV5-1; D gene: .; CDR3 DNA: TGCGCCAGCAGCTTAGTTCCGGGACAACCTGGAAACACCATATATTTT; CDR3 protein: CASSLVPGQPGNTIYF
clone size: .; J gene: TRBJ2-1; V gene: TRBV6-7; D gene: TRBD2; CDR3 DNA: TGTGCCTATAAGCAAGGAACTAAGCGGGAGGCGACCTACAATGAGCAGTTCTTC; CDR3 protein: CAYKQGTKREATYNEQFF
clone size: .; J gene: TRBJ2-1; V gene: TRBV28; D gene: .; CDR3 DNA: TGTGCCAGCAGTTTAGCGGACGATTACAATGAGCAGTTCTTC; CDR3 protein: CASSLADDYNEQFF
clone size: .; J gene: TRBJ2-7; V gene: TRBV12-5; D gene: .; CDR3 DNA: TGTGCTAGCGATTTGTTCGGATCCCCTTACGAGCAGTACTTC; CDR3 protein: CASDLFGSPYEQYF
clone size: .; J gene: TRBJ1-2; V gene: TRBV9; D gene: .; CDR3 DNA: TGTGCCAGCAGCGCCGGTGGAGGAGGCGACGTACTTAACTATGGCTACACCTTC; CDR3 protein: CASSAGGGGDVLNYGYTF
clone size: .; J gene: TRBJ2-6; V gene: TRBV7-8; D gene: TRBD2; CDR3 DNA: TGTGCCAGCAGCAAAAGACTAGCGGGAGATGGGGCCAACGTCCTGACTTTC; CDR3 protein: CASSKRLAGDGANVLTF
clone size: .; J gene: TRBJ1-1; V gene: TRBV2; D gene: .; CDR3 DNA: TGTGCCAGCAGTGAACATGCTATGGGGAACACTGAAGCTTTCTTT; CDR3 protein: CASSEHAMGNTEAFF
clone size: few; J gene: TRBJ2-4; V gene: TRBV28; D gene: .; CDR3 DNA: TGTGCCAGCAGTCCGGGCTCCTCAAACATTCAGTACTTC; CDR3 protein: CASSPGSSNIQYF
clone size: once; J gene: TRBJ1-4; V gene: TRBV5-3; D gene: TRBD1; CDR3 DNA: TGTGCCAGCAGCCTCGACAGGGCAATTGAAAAACTGTTTTTT; CDR3 protein: CASSLDRAIEKLFF
clone size: .; J gene: TRBJ1-1; V gene: TRBV29-1; D gene: .; CDR3 DNA: TGCAGCGTTGGTGGCTATAAGATGTCCACTGAAGCTTTCTTT; CDR3 protein: CSVGGYKMSTEAFF
clone size: .; J gene: TRBJ1-2; V gene: TRBV7-9; D gene: .; CDR3 DNA: TGTGCCAGAAAAGTGGACTCCCGACGCAGACTCTATGGCTACACCTTC; CDR3 protein: CARKVDSRRRLYGYTF
clone size: .; J gene: TRBJ1-1; V gene: TRBV29-1; D gene: .; CDR3 DNA: TGCAGCGTTGAACTGGGGGGGACTGAAGCTTTCTTT; CDR3 protein: CSVELGGTEAFF
clone size: .; J gene: TRBJ2-7; V gene: TRBV7-9; D gene: .; CDR3 DNA: TGTGCCAGCAACCCCCTCGGAGGCTTCTCCTACGAGCAGTACTTC; CDR3 protein: CASNPLGGFSYEQYF
clone size: .; J gene: TRBJ2-5; V gene: TRBV4-2; D gene: .; CDR3 DNA: TGTGCCAGCAGCCCACTCTTAGGGGGGGAAGAGACCCAGTACTTC; CDR3 protein: CASSPLLGGEETQYF
clone size: .; J gene: TRBJ2-7; V gene: TRBV30; D gene: .; CDR3 DNA: TGTGCCTGGAGTAGAGGGCAGGGCTACGAGCAGTACTTC; CDR3 protein: CAWSRGQGYEQYF
clone size: .; J gene: TRBJ1-4; V gene: TRBV19; D gene: .; CDR3 DNA: TGTGCCAGTAGTTCTCGGGACCTCAGGGAAAAACTGTTTTTT; CDR3 protein: CASSSRDLREKLFF
clone size: once; J gene: TRBJ2-7; V gene: TRBV10-3; D gene: .; CDR3 DNA: TGTGCCATCAGTGAGATGGGATACGAGCAGTACTTC; CDR3 protein: CAISEMGYEQYF
clone size: once; J gene: TRBJ2-1; V gene: TRBV5-1; D gene: TRBD1; CDR3 DNA: TGCGCCAGCAGAGGACAGGGGGTAGATGAGCAGTTCTTC; CDR3 protein: CASRGQGVDEQFF
clone size: .; J gene: TRBJ1-1; V gene: TRBV5-1; D gene: .; CDR3 DNA: TGCGCCAGCAGCTTGGGTATGGACATTATCACTGAAGCTTTCTTT; CDR3 protein: CASSLGMDIITEAFF
clone size: .; J gene: TRBJ1-1; V gene: TRBV29-1; D gene: TRBD1; CDR3 DNA: TGCAGCGTGGCGACAGGGGTGGTGAACACTGAAGCTTTCTTT; CDR3 protein: CSVATGVVNTEAFF
clone size: .; J gene: TRBJ1-1; V gene: TRBV6-5; D gene: .; CDR3 DNA: TGTGCCAGCGAGGGGAACACTGAAGCTTTCTTT; CDR3 protein: CASEGNTEAFF